The rows below give T cell receptor beta chains drawn from one sample of a study of shared clonotypes between healthy human individuals. Repertoires were generated with immunoSEQ multiplex PCR, while TCRdb's copy carries only in-frame clones and drops some. Of some 1.4 million clones in the sample, around 95% were seen once. Sequencing was done on a sample of naive CD4+ T cells sorted from blood. Source of these receptors: a man aged 30-40 years in good health. CDR3s include the opening cysteine and the closing phenylalanine or tryptophan. The D gene is left open where the match is weak.

>TRBV21-1|-|TRBJ2-5
TGTGCCAGCAGCCGGGGGACGGACAGTTCGGCCCAGTACTTC
CASSRGTDSSAQYF
>TRBV2|-|TRBJ1-5
TGTGCCAGCAGACTCAGAGACAATCAGCCCCAGCATTTT
CASRLRDNQPQHF
>TRBV5-4|TRBD2|TRBJ2-1
TGTGCCAGCAGCTTTAACGGGGGGGCTGAGCAGTTCTTC
CASSFNGGAEQFF
>TRBV4-2|-|TRBJ2-7
TGTGCCAGCAGCCAAGGGATAGCCGACGAGCAGTACTTC
CASSQGIADEQYF
>TRBV28|-|TRBJ2-5
TGTGCCAGCAGTGCGAACAGGGGAGGTAGGGAGACCCAGTACTTC
CASSANRGGRETQYF
>TRBV27|TRBD1|TRBJ1-2
TGTGCCAGCCGAGCTTTAACAGGGGACTATGGCTACACCTTC
CASRALTGDYGYTF
>TRBV4-1|-|TRBJ1-5
TGCGCCAGCAGCCAGGCCGGGGAGAGGAGGACCCAGCATTTT
CASSQAGERRTQHF
>TRBV29-1|TRBD1|TRBJ2-7
TGCAGCGCTGGACAGGGGGACGGGATCTACGAGCAGTACTTC
CSAGQGDGIYEQYF
>TRBV5-1|TRBD1|TRBJ2-3
TGCGCCAGCAGCCTAATGACAGGGGCAGATACGCAGTATTTT
CASSLMTGADTQYF
>TRBV5-1|TRBD2|TRBJ2-3
TGCGCCAGCAGCTTGGAAGGACTAGCGGGAGATACGCAGTATTTT
CASSLEGLAGDTQYF
>TRBV10-3|-|TRBJ1-1
TGTGCCATCAATGGAGAACTAAACACTGAAGCTTTCTTT
CAINGELNTEAFF
>TRBV2|TRBD1|TRBJ1-4
TGTGCCAGCATGACAGGGCCGTTGAATGAAAAACTGTTTTTT
CASMTGPLNEKLFF
>TRBV19|TRBD2|TRBJ2-5
TGTGCCAGTACACGGACAGCCGGGACTAGGCAAGAGACCCAGTACTTC
CASTRTAGTRQETQYF
>TRBV7-9|TRBD1|TRBJ2-4
TGTGCCAGCAGCTTAGCCGGACAGGGGGCAGATGGGGCCAAAAACATTCAGTACTTC
CASSLAGQGADGAKNIQYF
>TRBV9|TRBD2|TRBJ2-2
TGTGCCAGCAGCGTAGGTCCCCTAGCGGGGAACACCGGGGAGCTGTTTTTT
CASSVGPLAGNTGELFF
>TRBV4-1|-|TRBJ2-1
TGCGCCAGCAGCCAAGGGCTGGCCCAGAGAGACAATGAGCAGTTCTTC
CASSQGLAQRDNEQFF
>TRBV19|TRBD1|TRBJ1-5
TGTGCCAGTAGTCAGGACAGGGACCAGCCCCAGCATTTT
CASSQDRDQPQHF
>TRBV2|TRBD1|TRBJ2-7
TGTGCCAGCAGGGGGGACAGGTGGGCCGAGCAGTACTTC
CASRGDRWAEQYF
>TRBV30|-|TRBJ1-5
TGTGCCTGGAGCACCTGGGGAGGGGTTCAGCCCCAGCATTTT
CAWSTWGGVQPQHF
>TRBV29-1|-|TRBJ1-3
TGCAGCGTTGATCCGCTCTCTGGAAACACCATATATTTT
CSVDPLSGNTIYF
>TRBV2|-|TRBJ2-1
TGTGCCAGCACCGGAGAGGGGTCGGGCAATGAGCAGTTCTTC
CASTGEGSGNEQFF
>TRBV29-1|TRBD2|TRBJ2-7
TGCAGCGTTGACGCGGGGACTAGCGGAAGCTCCTACGAGCAGTACTTC
CSVDAGTSGSSYEQYF
>TRBV9|-|TRBJ2-1
TGTGCCAGCAGCATAGGTAGAGCCTACAATGAGCAGTTCTTC
CASSIGRAYNEQFF
>TRBV11-3|TRBD1|TRBJ2-4
TGTGCCAGCAGAGGCGGGACAGGTAGCCCGGACATTCAGTACTTC
CASRGGTGSPDIQYF